The 11 T cell receptor beta chains presented below share a single source sample, sequenced in a study of T cell repertoires in cytomegalovirus infection (dated by TCRdb to the late 2010s). Sequenced using an Illumina HiSeq 1500. In TCRdb, the public reads were trimmed at Q25 with fastp and aligned with MiXCR, with productive beta chains retained. Every distinct CDR3 protein forms one entry, paired with its most common genes and DNA. This sample gives more than 500,000 distinct CDR3 sequences in total; approximately 15% of them show up just once. The ten largest clones capture roughly a quarter of the sample. Source material: CD8+ T cells from PBMCs. These receptor sequences come from a human donor in good health (CMV status not recorded). Some clones in this sample may be carry-over from other donors' samples.

The chain links TRBV5-4 to TRBJ2-7; 9 nucleotides align to TRBD1. This CDR3 is 13 amino acids long. Trimming took 10 bases from V and 3 from J; bases not matched to a gene: 8. Germline-derived CDR1 and CDR2 are SGHNT and YYREEE (reference sequence). The CDR3 DNA reads as TGTGCCTTACAACGGGACAGGGACTACGAGCAGTACTTC. It specifies CALQRDRDYEQYF.

This clonotype has at least ten counts. The chain couples TRBV15 to TRBJ2-3; 10 positions agree with TRBD1. The J segment lost 6 bases and the V segment lost 3 bases, leaving 6 bases of the junction unmatched. This CDR3 has 15 amino acids. The germline gives CDR1 LNHNV, CDR2 YYDKDF (reference sequence). The DNA of the CDR3 is TGTGCCACCAGCAGTAGGACAGGGGGTCAGGATACGCAGTATTTT. This gives the protein CATSSRTGGQDTQYF.

This clonotype has more than one count but fewer than ten. This sequence joins TRBV13 and TRBJ1-1, with TRBD1 matching over 9 bases. The germline V gene has CDR1 PRHDT and CDR2 FYEKMQ (reference sequence). Trimming cost V 4 bases and J 6 bases; bases outside gene matches: 15. This CDR3 has 17 amino acids. CDR3 protein: CASSSVLPGQGDPEAFF. Here the CDR3 DNA reads TGTGCCAGCAGCTCCGTCCTACCGGGACAGGGAGACCCTGAAGCTTTCTTT.

The chain recombines TRBV28 with TRBJ2-7; tentatively, D is TRBD1 or TRBD2 (5 bases each). Trimming shortened V by 6 bases and J by 2 bases, and 17 bases separated the two germline ends. Germline V gene data show CDR1 as MDHEN and CDR2 as SYDVKM. This CDR3 has 15 amino acids. The CDR3 DNA follows: TGTGCCAGCAGCCGGGCCGAGGGGCAGGCCTACGAGCAGTACTTC. It yields the protein CASSRAEGQAYEQYF.

This clonotype was picked up a small number of times. The chain has TRBV11-2 and TRBJ2-5; tentative D call: TRBD2 (5 bases). Between the trimmed V and J ends, which lost 5 bases and 5 bases, there was a span of 18 bases. The CDR3 consists of 15 residues. Looked up from germline, CDR1 is SGHAT and CDR2 is FQNNGV. CDR3 DNA: TGTGCCAGCAGCAAGATTCGCGGGTGGGAGGAGACCCAGTACTTC. Encoded protein: CASSKIRGWEETQYF.

The chain joins TRBV6-5 to TRBJ1-1; D may be TRBD1 (5 bases). With 0 bases removed from V and 1 base from J, the gap between germline ends came to 12 bases. This CDR3 contains 16 residues. Germline CDR1 is MNHEY and CDR2 is SVGAGI. The CDR3 coding sequence is TGTGCCAGCAGTTACTCGATCGGGGGTCAGAACACTGAAGCTTTCTTT. Translated: CASSYSIGGQNTEAFF.

This clonotype turned up a few times. The chain carries TRBV4-1 and TRBJ2-3, with TRBD2 matching 10 bases. CDR3 length: 17 residues. The junction had 4 bases not matched to a gene; V was cut back by 0 bases and J by 1 base. CDR1 MGHRA and CDR2 YSYEKL come from the germline V gene. Here the CDR3 reads CASSQDPTSGGTDTQYF. CDR3 DNA: TGCGCCAGCAGCCAAGATCCAACTAGCGGGGGCACAGATACGCAGTATTTT.

The chain couples TRBV18 to TRBJ2-3; no clear D. Germline values: CDR1 KGHSH, CDR2 LQKENI. The CDR3 contains 18 residues. Deletions cut 6 bases from V and 2 bases from J, with 24 bases between. The CDR3 loop is CASSLPGPGSLITDTQYF. In DNA form, the CDR3 reads TGTGCCAGCTCTCTTCCCGGGCCAGGATCCCTGATCACAGATACGCAGTATTTT.

This clonotype was found many times. V usage is TRBV6-6 and J usage is TRBJ2-4; maybe TRBD1 (6 bases). The CDR3 loop spans 14 amino acids. V was clipped by 6 bases and J by 2 bases, with 11 bases between them. The germline CDR1 and CDR2 sequences are MNHNY and SVGAGI (reference sequence). CDR3 region: CASSTDRPKNIQYF. CDR3 nucleotides: TGTGCCAGCAGCACCGACAGGCCCAAAAACATTCAGTACTTC.

Points on this clonotype: A read error may explain this, as a much larger clone is one base away. J is TRBJ1-4 and V is TRBV7-1; 7 bases line up with TRBD1. TRBV7-1 is treated as an ORF (open reading frame) with a function not yet certain. The CDR3 runs 15 residues. V was pared by 6 bases and J by 4 bases, with 8 bases of the junction left unmatched. The CDR3 nucleotides read TGTGCCAGCAGTCGGCAGACAGGGCTTAATGAAAAACTGTTTTTT. It translates to CASSRQTGLNEKLFF.

The V and J genes are TRBV2 and TRBJ2-1; perhaps TRBD2 as D (6 bases). V lost 9 bases and J 3 bases, leaving 12 bases between the germline ends. The CDR3 runs 13 residues. Germline CDR1 and CDR2: SNHLY and FYNNEI. The CDR3 region has the DNA TGTGCCAGTCAGGACTACCTCTACAATGAGCAGTTCTTC. It translates to CASQDYLYNEQFF.